This TCR beta chain was profiled in a study of identical twins. Deletions cut 7 bases from V and 0 bases from J, with 13 bases between. From germline, CDR1 is MNHEY and CDR2 SVGEGT. The CDR3 is made up of 15 amino acids. This clonotype has just a few counts. TCRdb reprocessed the 5' RACE reads with MiXCR, giving one entry per CDR3 protein. Of 350,000 to 450,000 distinct CDR3 sequences in the sample, around a sixth were seen once. This TCR derives from a man aged 45 to 65 in good health. The chain employs TRBV6-2 or TRBV6-3 and TRBJ2-1; no reliable D call. Sequenced sample: naive T cells sorted from blood. The CDR3, as DNA: TGTGCCAGCAACGTGGACGGATCCTCCTACAATGAGCAGTTCTTC. This gives the protein CASNVDGSSYNEQFF.